The 5 T cell receptor beta chains given below trace back to one sample, sequenced in a study of blood T cell repertoires in COVID-19. Generated by immunoSEQ multiplex PCR, the TCRdb table keeps only in-frame clones and is missing some. The sample lists approximately 190,000 clones, less than 90% occurring once. The sequenced sample consisted of peripheral blood. The origin of the receptors is a woman aged 40 to 49 with acute or convalescent COVID-19.

This chain links TRBV6-6 with TRBJ1-6; tentatively, D is TRBD1 (6 bases). The CDR3 covers 15 residues. V was shortened by 7 bases and J by 10 bases, with 20 bases between the two germline ends. The germline V gene has CDR1 MNHNY and CDR2 SVGAGI (reference sequence). The CDR3 DNA is TGTGCCAGCACTACCTACCCTGGTGGGGGCTCACCCCTCCACTTT. Its protein product is CASTTYPGGGSPLHF.

CDR3 residues: CAWSVGGTGDQPQHF. The CDR3 DNA reads TGTGCCTGGAGTGTTGGGGGGACAGGGGATCAGCCCCAGCATTTT. The V call is TRBV30, the J call TRBJ1-5, with TRBD1 matching 10 bases. Germline-derived CDR1 and CDR2 are GTSNPN and SVGIG (reference sequence). The CDR3 sequence is 15 residues long. The J segment lost 5 bases and the V segment lost 0 bases, leaving 4 bases of the junction unmatched.

The sample holds one count of this clone. The gene calls are TRBV5-5 and TRBJ2-3; possible D gene TRBD1, 6 bases. Germline V gene lookup returns CDR1 SGHKS and CDR2 YYEKEE (reference sequence). V was trimmed by 4 bases and J by 8 bases, leaving 11 bases between them. The CDR3 has 12 residues. The CDR3 protein is CASSLLGGTQYF. As DNA, the CDR3 is TGTGCCAGCAGCCTATTAGGGGGTACGCAGTATTTT.

This clone was recorded only once. V and J are TRBV5-1 and TRBJ2-3, with TRBD2 identical over 12 bases. Germline assignment: CDR1 SGHRS and CDR2 YFSETQ. The CDR3 has 17 amino acids. Unmatched junction bases numbered 10, after V lost 3 bases and J lost 5 bases. The CDR3 DNA reads as TGCGCCAGCAGCTCTTCTAGCGGGGGGGCCTTAGAAGATACGCAGTATTTT. Its translation is CASSSSSGGALEDTQYF.

The CDR3, as DNA: TGTGCCAGCGTAGGGACAGCGGCCTATGGCTACACCTTC. Its protein is CASVGTAAYGYTF. V usage is TRBV7-9 and J usage is TRBJ1-2; the match to TRBD1 covers 7 bases. CDR3 length equals 13 residues. The germline gives CDR1 SEHNR, CDR2 FQNEAQ (reference sequence). V trimming: 8 bases; J trimming: 4 bases; junction bases outside the gene matches: 7.